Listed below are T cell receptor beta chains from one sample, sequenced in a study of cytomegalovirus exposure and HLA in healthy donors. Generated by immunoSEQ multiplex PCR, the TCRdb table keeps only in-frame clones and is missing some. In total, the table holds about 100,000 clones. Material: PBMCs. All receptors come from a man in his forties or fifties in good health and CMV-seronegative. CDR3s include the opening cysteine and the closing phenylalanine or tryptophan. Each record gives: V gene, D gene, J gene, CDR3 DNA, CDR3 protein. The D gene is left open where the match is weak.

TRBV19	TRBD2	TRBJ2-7	TGTGCCAGTGGTGAGAGCGGGAGTTACGAGCAGTACTTC	CASGESGSYEQYF
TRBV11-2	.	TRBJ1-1	TGTGCCAGCAGCTTAGTACGGACAGAAGCTTTCTTT	CASSLVRTEAFF
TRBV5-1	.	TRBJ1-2	TGCGCCAGCAGCTTGGATGGCAGGGAGGACTATGGCTACACCTTC	CASSLDGREDYGYTF
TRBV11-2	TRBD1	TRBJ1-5	TGTGCCAGCAGCTTAGGACGGACAGGGGGACCGGAGCAGCCCCAGCATTTT	CASSLGRTGGPEQPQHF
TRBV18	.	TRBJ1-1	TGTGCCAGCTCACCACCGCGGGGGGACACTGAAGCTTTCTTT	CASSPPRGDTEAFF
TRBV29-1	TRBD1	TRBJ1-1	TGCAGCACCCAGGGGACAGTGAACACTGAAGCTTTCTTT	CSTQGTVNTEAFF
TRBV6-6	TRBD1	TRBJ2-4	TGTGCCAGCAGTTACTCGACAGGGTTCGGAAACATTCAGTACTTC	CASSYSTGFGNIQYF
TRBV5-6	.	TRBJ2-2	TGTGCCAGCAGCTGGGGTGGGGGCCGGACCACCGGGGAGCTGTTTTTT	CASSWGGGRTTGELFF
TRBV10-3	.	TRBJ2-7	TGTGCCATCAGTGGGTGGGACACTTCCTACGAGCAGTACTTC	CAISGWDTSYEQYF
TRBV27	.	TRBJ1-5	TGTGCCAGCAGTGTTGAGGGTCGCAATCAGCCCCAGCATTTT	CASSVEGRNQPQHF
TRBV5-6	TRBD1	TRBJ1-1	TGTGCCAGCAGCTTGGGGATTAAGGGGGCGAGCACTGAAGCTTTCTTT	CASSLGIKGASTEAFF
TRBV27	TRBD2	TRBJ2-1	TGTGCCAGCAGTTTTGATGGGCGGGGGGGCTTTGAGCAGTTCTTC	CASSFDGRGGFEQFF
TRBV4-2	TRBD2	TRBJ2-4	TGTGCCAGCAGCCAAGTCCTAGCGGGATGGGACATTCAGTACTTC	CASSQVLAGWDIQYF
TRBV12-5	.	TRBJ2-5	TGTGCTAGTGGTTTGGGCCAGGGAGAGACCCAGTACTTC	CASGLGQGETQYF
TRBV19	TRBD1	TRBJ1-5	TGTGCCAGTAGTATAGCGAGGGACAGCCAGCATTTT	CASSIARDSQHF
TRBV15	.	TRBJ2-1	TGTGCCACCAGCAGAGATAGGGGCCTTATCAATGAGCAGTTCTTC	CATSRDRGLINEQFF
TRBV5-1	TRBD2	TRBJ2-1	TGCGCCAGCAGTCCCACCCCCCTCGCGGGGGGGACCCACAATGAGCAGTTCTTC	CASSPTPLAGGTHNEQFF
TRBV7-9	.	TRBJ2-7	TGTGCCAGCAGCTCCGGGAGCTCCTACGAGCAGTACTTC	CASSSGSSYEQYF
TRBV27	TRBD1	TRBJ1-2	TGTGCCAGCAGTTTCGCCGGGACAGGGGGCGCAGAGATCTATGGCTACACCTTC	CASSFAGTGGAEIYGYTF
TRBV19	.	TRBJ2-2	TGTGCCAGTACCGGACAGCTAGTACAGAACACCGGGGAGCTGTTTTTT	CASTGQLVQNTGELFF
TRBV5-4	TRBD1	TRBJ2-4	TGTGCCAGCAGCTTGGGAGGGACAGGAGCGGGTCACATTCAGTACTTC	CASSLGGTGAGHIQYF
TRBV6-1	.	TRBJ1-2	TGTGCCAGCAGTGAAGCGCAGGCTAACTATGGCTACACCTTC	CASSEAQANYGYTF
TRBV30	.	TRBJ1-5	TGTGCCTGGAGTGTAGGTATGGCAGCGGGTCAGCCCCAGCATTTT	CAWSVGMAAGQPQHF
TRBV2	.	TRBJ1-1	TGTGCCAGCACAGGGGTAATAAGGACTGAAGCTTTCTTT	CASTGVIRTEAFF
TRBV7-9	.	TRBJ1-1	TGTGCCAGCAGCTTAGAGCTGACAGCGAACACTGAAGCTTTCTTT	CASSLELTANTEAFF
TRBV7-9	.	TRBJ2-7	TGTGCCAGCAGCCAGACAGTCTACGAGCAGTACTTC	CASSQTVYEQYF
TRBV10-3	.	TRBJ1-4	TGTGCCATCAGTGCCCGGGGGGTCGGGACTTCTAATGAAAAACTGTTTTTT	CAISARGVGTSNEKLFF
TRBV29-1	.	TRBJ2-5	TGCAGCGTTGAAGCCCCCGGGGGGCGGCTATGGGAGACCCAGTACTTC	CSVEAPGGRLWETQYF
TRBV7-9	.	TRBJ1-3	TGTGCCAGCAGCTTAGGACTCTCTGGAAACACCATATATTTT	CASSLGLSGNTIYF
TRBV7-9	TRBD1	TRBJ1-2	TGTGCCAGCAGCAAGGGACAGGTGGTCTATGGCTACACCTTC	CASSKGQVVYGYTF